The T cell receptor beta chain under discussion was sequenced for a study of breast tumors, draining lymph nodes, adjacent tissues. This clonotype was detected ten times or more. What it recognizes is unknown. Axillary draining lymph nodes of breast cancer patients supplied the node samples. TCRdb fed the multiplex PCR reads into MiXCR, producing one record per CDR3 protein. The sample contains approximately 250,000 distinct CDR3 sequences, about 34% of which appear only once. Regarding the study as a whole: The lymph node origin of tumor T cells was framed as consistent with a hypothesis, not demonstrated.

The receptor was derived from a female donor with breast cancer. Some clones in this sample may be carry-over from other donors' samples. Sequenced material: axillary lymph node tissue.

The CDR3 DNA reads as TGCAGTGTTCCCTTCACCGGGACAGGGCCCAATGAGCAGTTCTTC. This sequence encodes CSVPFTGTGPNEQFF. The chain has TRBV20-1 and TRBJ2-1; 9 nucleotides agree with TRBD1. The CDR3 totals 15 residues. J was trimmed by 6 bases and V by 7 bases; bases with no gene match: 13. CDR1 is DFQATT and CDR2 is SNEGSKA in the germline V gene (reference sequence).